These T cell receptor beta chains were read from a single sample in a study of blood T cell repertoires in COVID-19. Assay used: immunoSEQ multiplex PCR; TCRdb lists only in-frame clones, some missing. Counted here are 140,000 to 150,000 clones, approximately 90% occurring once; the ten biggest clones make up about 2.5%. The sequenced sample was peripheral blood. These receptors were obtained from a human donor with COVID-19, enrolled during active disease. The donor label of this sample is uncertain. CDR3s include the opening cysteine and the closing phenylalanine or tryptophan. The D gene is left open where the match is weak. Not all rows give a size; the values are once, few, many and, for expanded clones, a class.

D,size,J,V,DNA,CDR3
NA,NA,TRBJ2-1,TRBV5-6,TGTGCCAGCAGCTTGGCAGTCCCAGCGGACGAGCAGTTCTTC,CASSLAVPADEQFF
TRBD1,NA,TRBJ2-2,TRBV7-9,TGTGCCAGCAGCTTAGGGGACAGGGAGAACACCGGGGAGCTGTTTTTT,CASSLGDRENTGELFF
TRBD1,NA,TRBJ1-4,TRBV30,TGTGCCTGTTCCCCCCGGACAGGGCTTGAAAAACTGTTTTTT,CACSPRTGLEKLFF
TRBD1,NA,TRBJ1-2,TRBV6-2/TRBV6-3,TGTGCCAGCAGTTACCCCGCGGACAGGGCGGGCTATGGCTACACCTTC,CASSYPADRAGYGYTF
NA,NA,TRBJ2-1,TRBV3-1/TRBV3-2,TGTGCCAGCAGCCAAGATCGACAGTATGAGCAGTTCTTC,CASSQDRQYEQFF
NA,NA,TRBJ1-5,TRBV2,TGTGCCAGCAGCCGGGAGTCGGGTGACCAGCCCCAGCATTTT,CASSRESGDQPQHF
NA,NA,TRBJ1-1,TRBV4-1,TGCGCCAGCAGCCACCCAGGGAGGGACACTGAAGCTTTCTTT,CASSHPGRDTEAFF
TRBD1,NA,TRBJ2-7,TRBV2,TGTGCCAGCAGAGGACAGGGGCCCGGCGAGCAGTACTTC,CASRGQGPGEQYF
TRBD1,NA,TRBJ1-6,TRBV7-9,TGTGCCAGCAACGATCAGGGGGCACCCCTCCACTTT,CASNDQGAPLHF
TRBD2,NA,TRBJ2-3,TRBV19,TGTGCCAGTAGTATAAGGGGACTACCCACCCCTAGCACAGATACGCAGTATTTT,CASSIRGLPTPSTDTQYF
TRBD1,NA,TRBJ2-1,TRBV10-1,TGCGCCAGCAGTCTAAGGACAGGTTTGACCTACAATGAGCAGTTCTTC,CASSLRTGLTYNEQFF
NA,NA,TRBJ2-2,TRBV19,TGTGCCAGGGTCAGGGCAATCCCTGCCGGGGAGCTGTTTTTT,CARVRAIPAGELFF
TRBD1,NA,TRBJ1-1,TRBV25-1,TGTGCCACTAGACAGGGGGGGACCACTGAAGCTTTCTTT,CATRQGGTTEAFF
NA,NA,TRBJ2-5,TRBV5-4,TGTGCCAGCAGCTCTGCAGGGGTCGAGACCCAGTACTTC,CASSSAGVETQYF
TRBD1,once,TRBJ1-5,TRBV18,TGTGCCAGCTCCCCCACCGGGACAGGGAGGCATCAGCCCCAGCATTTT,CASSPTGTGRHQPQHF
TRBD1,once,TRBJ2-5,TRBV19,TGTGCCAGTAGTCCGCGGGACAGGGGACCAGAGACCCAGTACTTC,CASSPRDRGPETQYF
NA,NA,TRBJ2-7,TRBV27,TGTGCCAGCAGTTTCTGGGATGGGGCAGGCCTTACCTACGAGCAGTACTTC,CASSFWDGAGLTYEQYF
TRBD2,once,TRBJ2-1,TRBV5-6,TGTGCCAGCAGCTTGTACCTAGCGGGTGGATTCTTC,CASSLYLAGGFF
TRBD1,NA,TRBJ2-7,TRBV27,TGTGCCAGCAGTCATCCGGGACAGGTCTACGAGCAGTACTTC,CASSHPGQVYEQYF
NA,NA,TRBJ1-1,TRBV2,TGTGCCAGCATACCGGGCCTACGCAATAGCGACACACTGAACACTGAAGCTTTCTTT,CASIPGLRNSDTLNTEAFF
NA,NA,TRBJ2-7,TRBV2,TGTGCCAGCAGTGAAGGCGGTGGACACCCGCCTGAGCAGTACTTC,CASSEGGGHPPEQYF
NA,NA,TRBJ2-1,TRBV29-1,TGCAGCGTTGAGTCCGCGTCGTACTACAATGAGCAGTTCTTC,CSVESASYYNEQFF
NA,NA,TRBJ1-3,TRBV3-1/TRBV3-2,TGTGCCAGCAGCCAAGAGACAGCCTCTGGAAACACCATATATTTT,CASSQETASGNTIYF
NA,NA,TRBJ1-2,TRBV29-1,TGCAGCGGGGCGACGGCCGACTATGGCTACACCTTC,CSGATADYGYTF
NA,NA,TRBJ1-2,TRBV4-1,TGCGCCAGCAGCCAAGGGCCAGATCCTAACTATGGCTACACCTTC,CASSQGPDPNYGYTF
TRBD1,few,TRBJ2-2,TRBV9,TGTGCCAGCAGCTCCCGCTTAGGGACAGCTTTTTCAAACACCGGGGAGCTGTTTTTT,CASSSRLGTAFSNTGELFF
TRBD1,once,TRBJ2-4,TRBV5-1,TGCGCCAGCAGCTGGGCCGGGACAGGATTAGCCAAAAACATTCAGTACTTC,CASSWAGTGLAKNIQYF
NA,NA,TRBJ2-1,TRBV5-4,TGTGCCAGCAGCTTGGAGTCACGGGGAAATGAGCAGTTCTTC,CASSLESRGNEQFF
NA,NA,TRBJ2-3,TRBV19,TGTGCCAGTAGCGTGACAGGAGGCACAGATACGCAGTATTTT,CASSVTGGTDTQYF
NA,once,TRBJ2-3,TRBV7-2,TGTGCCAGCAGTTACAGGGGGGGCCGGACAGATACGCAGTATTTT,CASSYRGGRTDTQYF
TRBD1,NA,TRBJ2-7,TRBV4-1,TGCGCCAGCAGCCAGGGTACAGGGGTCTACGAGCAGTACTTC,CASSQGTGVYEQYF
NA,NA,TRBJ2-4,TRBV25-1,TGTGCCAGCAGTGAAGGGACTGAAGGGGACATTCAGTACTTC,CASSEGTEGDIQYF
NA,NA,TRBJ1-3,TRBV3-1/TRBV3-2,TGTGCCAGCAGCCTGGTGGCACGAGGTATAAACACCATATATTTT,CASSLVARGINTIYF
NA,NA,TRBJ1-6,TRBV3-1/TRBV3-2,TGTGCCAGCAGCCAAGAGCCAGGACATCCTTTGGCCCTCCACTTT,CASSQEPGHPLALHF
TRBD1,NA,TRBJ1-2,TRBV18,TGTGCCAGCTCATCACTGATGGACAGGGGGGACCGCTACACCTTC,CASSSLMDRGDRYTF
NA,NA,TRBJ2-7,TRBV12-1,TGTGCCAGCAGCTTTCGTGTGGGCAGGCAGTCCTACGAGCAGTACTTC,CASSFRVGRQSYEQYF
TRBD1,NA,TRBJ1-1,TRBV29-1,TGCAGCTACCGGACAGGGGAAGGGACTGAAGCTTTCTTT,CSYRTGEGTEAFF
NA,NA,TRBJ2-1,TRBV3-1/TRBV3-2,TGTACCAGCAGCCAGGACACCAGCTCCTACAATGAGCAGTTCTTC,CTSSQDTSSYNEQFF
TRBD1,NA,TRBJ2-7,TRBV19,TGTGCCAGTAGTGTAACAGGGGGCAGCGGCGAGCAGTACTTC,CASSVTGGSGEQYF
NA,NA,TRBJ2-5,TRBV6-6,TGTGCCAGCAGTTACTCGGGAGAGGGCGAAGGGACCCAGTACTTC,CASSYSGEGEGTQYF
NA,NA,TRBJ1-1,TRBV18,TGTGCCAGCTCATCGGACACTATGAACACTGAAGCTTTCTTT,CASSSDTMNTEAFF
NA,NA,TRBJ1-2,TRBV5-1,TGCGCCAGCAGCTTGGACCCAGGGGACTATGGCTACACCTTC,CASSLDPGDYGYTF
NA,NA,TRBJ1-4,TRBV6-5,TGTGCCAGCAGCGACACAGGGACAACTAATGAAAAACTGTTTTTT,CASSDTGTTNEKLFF
NA,few,TRBJ2-3,TRBV5-4,TGTGCCAGCAGCGGGAGTAGGACTAGCACAGATACGCAGTATTTT,CASSGSRTSTDTQYF
TRBD1,NA,TRBJ1-1,TRBV10-3,TGTGCCATCCGCCGGGACAGCTATACTGAAGCTTTCTTT,CAIRRDSYTEAFF
NA,NA,TRBJ1-5,TRBV11-2,TGTGCCAGCAGCTTTCAGGGCTCTCAGCCCCAGCATTTT,CASSFQGSQPQHF
TRBD1,NA,TRBJ1-2,TRBV6-6,TGTGCCAGCAGGCGACCCGGGACAGGGAAGGGCTACACCTTC,CASRRPGTGKGYTF
NA,NA,TRBJ1-5,TRBV4-2,TGTGCCAGCAGCCAAAGCGGTCAGGAACCCCAGCATTTT,CASSQSGQEPQHF
NA,NA,TRBJ1-2,TRBV4-2,TGTGCCAGCAGCCAAGATGGCCAGTCTTATGGCTACACCTTC,CASSQDGQSYGYTF
NA,NA,TRBJ2-7,TRBV5-1,TGCGCCAGCAGCCAGTCAAGCTCCTACGAGCAGTACTTC,CASSQSSSYEQYF
NA,NA,TRBJ1-5,TRBV19,TGTGCCAGTAGTTATCAGGGAGGGGGGGGTCAGCCCCAGCATTTT,CASSYQGGGGQPQHF
TRBD1,NA,TRBJ1-4,TRBV5-1,TGCGCCAGCAGCTTCGTCACAGGGGGAACTAATGAAAAACTGTTTTTT,CASSFVTGGTNEKLFF
NA,NA,TRBJ2-4,TRBV3-1/TRBV3-2,TGTGCCAGCAGCCTAGACAGGACTCTGGACATTCAGTACTTC,CASSLDRTLDIQYF
TRBD1,once,TRBJ1-2,TRBV19,TGTGCCAGTAGCCCAGGGGGCGCGGGCTATGGCTACACCTTC,CASSPGGAGYGYTF
TRBD2,NA,TRBJ2-1,TRBV3-1/TRBV3-2,TGTGCCAGCAGCCAAGATCCTAGCGGGAGGGCCCAGGAGCAGTTCTTC,CASSQDPSGRAQEQFF
NA,NA,TRBJ2-3,TRBV19,TGTGCCAGCCGTAGCACAGATACGCAGTATTTT,CASRSTDTQYF
NA,NA,TRBJ2-5,TRBV4-2,TGTGCCAGCAGCCAAGACCCCGGGGAGACCCAGTACTTC,CASSQDPGETQYF
TRBD2,NA,TRBJ2-7,TRBV6-5,TGTGCCAGCAGTTGGGAGGGAGCTACCTACGAGCAGTACTTC,CASSWEGATYEQYF
NA,NA,TRBJ2-1,TRBV29-1,TGCAGCGTTGAAGGGACTATTGACAATGAGCAGTTCTTC,CSVEGTIDNEQFF